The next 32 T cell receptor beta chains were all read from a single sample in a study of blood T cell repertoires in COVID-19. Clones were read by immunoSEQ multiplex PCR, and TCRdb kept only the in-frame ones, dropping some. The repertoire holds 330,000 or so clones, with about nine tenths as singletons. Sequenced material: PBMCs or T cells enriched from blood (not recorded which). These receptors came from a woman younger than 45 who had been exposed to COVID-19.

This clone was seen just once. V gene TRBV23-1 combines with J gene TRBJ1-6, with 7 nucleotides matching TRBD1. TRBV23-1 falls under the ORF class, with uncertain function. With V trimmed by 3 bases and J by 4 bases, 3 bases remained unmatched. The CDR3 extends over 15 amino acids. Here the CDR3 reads CASSQSQGYNSPLHF. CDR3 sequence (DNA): TGCGCCAGCAGTCAGTCACAGGGGTATAATTCACCCCTCCACTTT.

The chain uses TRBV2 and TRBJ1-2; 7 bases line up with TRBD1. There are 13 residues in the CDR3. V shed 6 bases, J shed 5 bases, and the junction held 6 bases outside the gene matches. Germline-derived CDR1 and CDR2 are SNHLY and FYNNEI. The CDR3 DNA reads TGTGCCAGCAGGGAGCAGGGGGAGTATGGCTACACCTTC. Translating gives CASREQGEYGYTF.

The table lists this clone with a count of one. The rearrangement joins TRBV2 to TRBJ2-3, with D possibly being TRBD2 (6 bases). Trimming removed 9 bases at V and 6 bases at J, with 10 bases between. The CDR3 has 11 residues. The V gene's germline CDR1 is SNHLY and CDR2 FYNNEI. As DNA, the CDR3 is TGTGCCAGTATCCGGGGGGATACGCAGTATTTT. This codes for CASIRGDTQYF.

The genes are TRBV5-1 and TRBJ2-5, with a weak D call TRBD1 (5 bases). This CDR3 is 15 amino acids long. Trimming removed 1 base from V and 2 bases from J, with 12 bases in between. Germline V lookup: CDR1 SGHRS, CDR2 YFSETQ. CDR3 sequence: CASSLNAAGQETQYF. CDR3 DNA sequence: TGCGCCAGCAGCTTGAATGCGGCAGGGCAAGAGACCCAGTACTTC.

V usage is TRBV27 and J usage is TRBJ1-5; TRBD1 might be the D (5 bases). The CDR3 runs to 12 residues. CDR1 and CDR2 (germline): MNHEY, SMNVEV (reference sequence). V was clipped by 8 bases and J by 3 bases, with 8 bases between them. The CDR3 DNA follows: TGTGCCAGCCGACAGCCCAATCAGCCCCAGCATTTT. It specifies CASRQPNQPQHF.

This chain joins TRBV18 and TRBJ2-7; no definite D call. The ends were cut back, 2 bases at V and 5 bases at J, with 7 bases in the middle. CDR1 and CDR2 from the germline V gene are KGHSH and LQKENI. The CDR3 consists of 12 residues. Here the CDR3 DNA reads TGTGCCAGCTCACCATCACTCCACGAGCAGTACTTC. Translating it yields CASSPSLHEQYF. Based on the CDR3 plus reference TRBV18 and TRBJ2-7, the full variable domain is NAGVMQNPRHLVRRRGQEARLRCSPMKGHSHVYWYRQLPEEGLKFMVYLQKENIIDESGMPKERFSAEFPKEGPSILRIQQVVRGDSAAYFCASSPSLHEQYFGPGTRLTVT.

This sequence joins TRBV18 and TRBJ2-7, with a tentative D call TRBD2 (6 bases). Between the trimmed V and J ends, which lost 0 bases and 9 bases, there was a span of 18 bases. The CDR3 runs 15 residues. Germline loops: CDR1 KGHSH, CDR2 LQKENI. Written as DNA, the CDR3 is TGTGCCAGCTCACCACCGGTGGCGGGGCCCTTCGGGCAGTACTTC. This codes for CASSPPVAGPFGQYF.

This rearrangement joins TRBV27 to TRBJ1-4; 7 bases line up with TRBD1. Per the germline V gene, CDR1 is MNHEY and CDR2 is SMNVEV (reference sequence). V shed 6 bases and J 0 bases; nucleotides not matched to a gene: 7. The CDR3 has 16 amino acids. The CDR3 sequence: CASRYRGLATNEKLFF. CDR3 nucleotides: TGTGCCAGCAGATACAGGGGTTTGGCAACTAATGAAAAACTGTTTTTT.

The CDR3 DNA follows: TGTGCCAGCAGCCGCGGGACTTCCGTGCAGTTCTTC. Its translation is CASSRGTSVQFF. This rearrangement joins TRBV14 to TRBJ2-1; tentative D call: TRBD2 (6 bases). CDR3 size: 12 residues. Trimming pared 4 bases from V and 12 bases from J, leaving 13 bases between. Germline V gives CDR1 SGHDN, CDR2 FVKESK. The complete variable domain, with remaining parts taken from reference TRBV14 and TRBJ2-1, reads EAGVTQFPSHSVIEKGQTVTLRCDPISGHDNLYWYRRVMGKEIKFLLHFVKESKQDESGMPNNRFLAERTGGTYSTLKVQPAELEDSGVYFCASSRGTSVQFFGPGTRLTVL.

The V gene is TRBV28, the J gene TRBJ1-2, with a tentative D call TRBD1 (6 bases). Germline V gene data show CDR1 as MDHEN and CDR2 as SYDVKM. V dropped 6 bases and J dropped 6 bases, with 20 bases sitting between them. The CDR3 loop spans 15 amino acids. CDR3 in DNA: TGTGCCAGCAGCCCCCCAGGGGCGATTTTTGATGGCTACACCTTC. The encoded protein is CASSPPGAIFDGYTF.

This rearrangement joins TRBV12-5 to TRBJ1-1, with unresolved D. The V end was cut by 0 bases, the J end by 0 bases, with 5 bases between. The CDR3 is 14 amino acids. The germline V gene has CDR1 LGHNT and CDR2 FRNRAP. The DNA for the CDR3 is TGTGCTAGTGGTTTGGTACGGGTGAACACTGAAGCTTTCTTT. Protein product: CASGLVRVNTEAFF.

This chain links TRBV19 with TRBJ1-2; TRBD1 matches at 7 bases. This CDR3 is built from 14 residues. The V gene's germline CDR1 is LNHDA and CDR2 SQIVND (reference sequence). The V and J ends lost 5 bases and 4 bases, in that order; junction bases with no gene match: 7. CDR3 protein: CASSLTGTAYGYTF. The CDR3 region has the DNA TGTGCCAGTAGTCTCACCGGGACAGCCTATGGCTACACCTTC.

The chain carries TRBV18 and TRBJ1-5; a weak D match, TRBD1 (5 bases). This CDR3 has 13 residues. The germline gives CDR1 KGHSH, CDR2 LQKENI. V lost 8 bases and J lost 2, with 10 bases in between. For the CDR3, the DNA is TGTGCCAGCGGTGAACAGGGCAATCAGCCCCAGCATTTT. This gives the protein CASGEQGNQPQHF.

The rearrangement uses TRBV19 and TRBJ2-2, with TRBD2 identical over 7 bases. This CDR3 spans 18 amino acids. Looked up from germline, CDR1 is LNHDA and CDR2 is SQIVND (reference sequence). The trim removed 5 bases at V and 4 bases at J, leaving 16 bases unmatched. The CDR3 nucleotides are TGTGCCAGTAGTGTAGGTTTTGGCGGGAGAGGACCCACCGGGGAGCTGTTTTTT. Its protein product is CASSVGFGGRGPTGELFF. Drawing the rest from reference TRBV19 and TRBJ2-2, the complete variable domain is DGGITQSPKYLFRKEGQNVTLSCEQNLNHDAMYWYRQDPGQGLRLIYYSQIVNDFQKGDIAEGYSVSREKKESFPLTVTSAQKNPTAFYLCASSVGFGGRGPTGELFFGEGSRLTVL.

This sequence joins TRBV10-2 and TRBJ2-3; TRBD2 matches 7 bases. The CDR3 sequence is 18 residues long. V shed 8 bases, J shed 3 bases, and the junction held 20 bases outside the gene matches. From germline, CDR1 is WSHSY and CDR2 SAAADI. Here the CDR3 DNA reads TGCGCCAGCGGGGGGGGACGACGGGACCAGTCACGGACAGATACGCAGTATTTT. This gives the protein CASGGGRRDQSRTDTQYF.

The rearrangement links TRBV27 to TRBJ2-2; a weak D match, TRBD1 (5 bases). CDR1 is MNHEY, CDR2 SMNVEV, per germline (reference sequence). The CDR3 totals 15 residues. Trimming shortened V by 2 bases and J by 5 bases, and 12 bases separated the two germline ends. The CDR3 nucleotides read TGTGCCAGCAGTTTACTAGGGGCGAGTACCGGGGAGCTGTTTTTT. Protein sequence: CASSLLGASTGELFF.

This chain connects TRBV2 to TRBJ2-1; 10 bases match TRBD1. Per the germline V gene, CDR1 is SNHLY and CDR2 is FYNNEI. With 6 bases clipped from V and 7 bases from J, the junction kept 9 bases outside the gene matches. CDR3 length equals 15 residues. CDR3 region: CASSLDRGRKNEQFF. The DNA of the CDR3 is TGTGCCAGCAGCTTGGACAGGGGGAGAAAGAATGAGCAGTTCTTC.

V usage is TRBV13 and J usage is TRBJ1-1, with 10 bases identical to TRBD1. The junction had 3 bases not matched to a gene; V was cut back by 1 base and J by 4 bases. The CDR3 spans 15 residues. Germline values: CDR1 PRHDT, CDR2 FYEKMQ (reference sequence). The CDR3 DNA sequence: TGTGCCAGCAGCTTAGATAGGACAGGGGGCACTGAAGCTTTCTTT. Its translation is CASSLDRTGGTEAFF.

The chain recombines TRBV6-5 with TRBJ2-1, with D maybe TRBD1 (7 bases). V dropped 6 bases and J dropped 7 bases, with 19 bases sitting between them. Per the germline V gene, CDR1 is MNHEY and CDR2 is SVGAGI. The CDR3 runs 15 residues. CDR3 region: CASSAEGAMRNEQFF. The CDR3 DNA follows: TGTGCCAGCAGCGCGGAGGGGGCGATGAGGAATGAGCAGTTCTTC.

CDR3 DNA sequence: TGCAGCGTTGATGGGGGGGCCGCCTACGAGCAGTACTTC. Its protein is CSVDGGAAYEQYF. This chain joins TRBV29-1 and TRBJ2-7, with D tentatively TRBD2 (7 bases). The CDR3 runs to 13 residues. CDR1 is SQVTM, CDR2 ANQGSEA, per germline. The V end lost 3 bases, the J end lost 2 bases, and 11 bases lay between the germline ends.

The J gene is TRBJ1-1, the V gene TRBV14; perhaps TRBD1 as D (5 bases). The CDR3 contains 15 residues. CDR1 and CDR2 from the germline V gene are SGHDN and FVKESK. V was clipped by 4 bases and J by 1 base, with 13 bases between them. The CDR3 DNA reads TGTGCCAGCAGCCTAAGGAGGGGTGGGAACACTGAAGCTTTCTTT. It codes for CASSLRRGGNTEAFF. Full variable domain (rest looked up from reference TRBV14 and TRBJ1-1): EAGVTQFPSHSVIEKGQTVTLRCDPISGHDNLYWYRRVMGKEIKFLLHFVKESKQDESGMPNNRFLAERTGGTYSTLKVQPAELEDSGVYFCASSLRRGGNTEAFFGQGTRLTVV.

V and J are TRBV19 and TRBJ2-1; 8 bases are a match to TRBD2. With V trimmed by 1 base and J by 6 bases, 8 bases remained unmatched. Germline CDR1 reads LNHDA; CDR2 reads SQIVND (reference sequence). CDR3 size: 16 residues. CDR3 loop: CASSIVSGGPFNEQFF. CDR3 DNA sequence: TGTGCCAGTAGTATAGTTTCGGGAGGGCCCTTCAATGAGCAGTTCTTC.

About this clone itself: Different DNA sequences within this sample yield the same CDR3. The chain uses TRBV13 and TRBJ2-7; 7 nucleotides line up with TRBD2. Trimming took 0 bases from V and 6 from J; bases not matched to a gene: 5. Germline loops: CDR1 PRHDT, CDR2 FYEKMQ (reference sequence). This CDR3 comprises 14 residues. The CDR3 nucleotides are TGTGCCAGCAGCTTAGGCCCCGGCGGGAGCGAGCAGTACTTC. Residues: CASSLGPGGSEQYF.

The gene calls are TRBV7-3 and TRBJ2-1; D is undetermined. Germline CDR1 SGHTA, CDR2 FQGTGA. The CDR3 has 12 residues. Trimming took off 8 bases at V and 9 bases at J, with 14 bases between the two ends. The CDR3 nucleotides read TGTGCCAGCTCCCCAGGCACCGGTGAGCAGTTCTTC. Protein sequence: CASSPGTGEQFF. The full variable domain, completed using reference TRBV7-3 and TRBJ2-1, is GAGVSQTPSNKVTEKGKYVELRCDPISGHTALYWYRQSLGQGPEFLIYFQGTGAADDSGLPNDRFFAVRPEGSVSTLKIQRTERGDSAVYLCASSPGTGEQFFGPGTRLTVL.

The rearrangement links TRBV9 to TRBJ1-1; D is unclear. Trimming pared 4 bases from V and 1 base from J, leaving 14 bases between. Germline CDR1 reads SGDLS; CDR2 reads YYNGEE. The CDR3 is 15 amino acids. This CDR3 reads CASSPRTASNTEAFF. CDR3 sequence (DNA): TGTGCCAGCAGCCCCCGCACAGCTTCGAACACTGAAGCTTTCTTT.

CDR3 protein: CAIRGELGNQPQHF. CDR3 in DNA: TGTGCCATCAGAGGAGAACTTGGCAATCAGCCCCAGCATTTT. The V and J genes are TRBV10-3 and TRBJ1-5; no clear D gene. Germline V gene data show CDR1 as ENHRY and CDR2 as SYGVKD. The V end lost 6 bases, the J end lost 2 bases, and 11 bases lay between the germline ends. This CDR3 region has 14 residues.

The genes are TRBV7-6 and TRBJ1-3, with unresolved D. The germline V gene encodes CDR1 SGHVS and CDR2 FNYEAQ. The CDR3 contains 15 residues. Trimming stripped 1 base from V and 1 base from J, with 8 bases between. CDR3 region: CASSLGAGSGNTIYF. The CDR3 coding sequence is TGTGCCAGCAGCTTAGGAGCGGGGTCTGGAAACACCATATATTTT.

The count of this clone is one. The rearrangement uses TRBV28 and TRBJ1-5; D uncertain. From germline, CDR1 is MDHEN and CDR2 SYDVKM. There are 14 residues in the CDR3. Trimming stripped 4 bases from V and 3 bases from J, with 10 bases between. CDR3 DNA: TGTGCCAGCAGTTCCGACGGACTCAATCAGCCCCAGCATTTT. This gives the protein CASSSDGLNQPQHF.

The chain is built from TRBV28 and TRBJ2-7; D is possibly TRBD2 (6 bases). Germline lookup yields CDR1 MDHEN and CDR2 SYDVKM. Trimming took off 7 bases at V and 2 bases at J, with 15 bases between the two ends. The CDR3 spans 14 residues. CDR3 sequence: CASTLSGAPYEQYF. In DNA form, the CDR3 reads TGTGCCAGCACCCTTAGCGGAGCCCCCTACGAGCAGTACTTC.

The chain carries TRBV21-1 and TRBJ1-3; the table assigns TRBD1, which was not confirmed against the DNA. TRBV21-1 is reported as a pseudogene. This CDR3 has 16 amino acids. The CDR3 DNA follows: TGTGCCAGCAGCAAAGGGGGACAGGACTCTGGAAACACCATATATTTT. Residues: CASSKGGQDSGNTIYF.

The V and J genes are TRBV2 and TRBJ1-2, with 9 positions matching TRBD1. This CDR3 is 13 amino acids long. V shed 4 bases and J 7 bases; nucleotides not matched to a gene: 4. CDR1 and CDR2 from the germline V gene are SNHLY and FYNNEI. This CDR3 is CASSGDRVFGYTF. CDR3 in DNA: TGTGCCAGCAGTGGGGACAGGGTTTTTGGCTACACCTTC. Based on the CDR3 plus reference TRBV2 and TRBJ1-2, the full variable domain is EPEVTQTPSHQVTQMGQEVILRCVPISNHLYFYWYRQILGQKVEFLVSFYNNEISEKSEIFDDQFSVERPDGSNFTLKIRSTKLEDSAMYFCASSGDRVFGYTFGSGTRLTVV.

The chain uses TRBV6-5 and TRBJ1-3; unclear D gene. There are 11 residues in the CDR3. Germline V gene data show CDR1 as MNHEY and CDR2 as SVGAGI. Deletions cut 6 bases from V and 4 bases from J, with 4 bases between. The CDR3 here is CASREGNTIYF. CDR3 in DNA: TGTGCCAGCAGAGAGGGAAACACCATATATTTT.